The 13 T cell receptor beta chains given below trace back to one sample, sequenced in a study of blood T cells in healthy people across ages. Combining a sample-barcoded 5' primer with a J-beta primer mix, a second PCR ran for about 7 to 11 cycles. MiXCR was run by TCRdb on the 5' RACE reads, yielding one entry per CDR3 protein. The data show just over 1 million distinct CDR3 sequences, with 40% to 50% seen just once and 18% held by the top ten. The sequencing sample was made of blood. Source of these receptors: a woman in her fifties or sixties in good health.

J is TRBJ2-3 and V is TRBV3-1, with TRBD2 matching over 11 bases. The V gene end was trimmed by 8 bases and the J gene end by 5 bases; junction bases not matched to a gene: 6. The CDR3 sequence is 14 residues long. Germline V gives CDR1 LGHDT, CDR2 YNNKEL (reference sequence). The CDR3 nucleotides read TGTGCCAGCGCCCGACTAGCGGGAAAAGATACGCAGTATTTT. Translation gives CASARLAGKDTQYF.

The CDR3 DNA reads as TGTGCCAGCAGTGAAGTTGTGGCCCGACTGAAAGAGACCCAGTACTTC. This sequence encodes CASSEVVARLKETQYF. This chain connects TRBV6-1 to TRBJ2-5; D is uncertain. Germline loops: CDR1 MNHNS, CDR2 SASEGT. V lost 1 base, J lost 3 bases, and 15 bases lay in between. This CDR3 has 16 residues.

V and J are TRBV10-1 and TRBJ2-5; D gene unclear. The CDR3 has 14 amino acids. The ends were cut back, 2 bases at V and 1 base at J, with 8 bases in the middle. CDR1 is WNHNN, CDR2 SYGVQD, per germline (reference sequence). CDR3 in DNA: TGCGCCAGCAGTGAGGGGATTTGCCAAGAGACCCAGTACTTC. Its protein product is CASSEGICQETQYF.

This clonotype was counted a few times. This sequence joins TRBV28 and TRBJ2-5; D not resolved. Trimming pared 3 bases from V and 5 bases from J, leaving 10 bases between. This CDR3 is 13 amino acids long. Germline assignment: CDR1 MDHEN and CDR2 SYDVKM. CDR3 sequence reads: CASSFDPGETQYF. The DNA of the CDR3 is TGTGCCAGCAGTTTCGACCCTGGGGAGACCCAGTACTTC.

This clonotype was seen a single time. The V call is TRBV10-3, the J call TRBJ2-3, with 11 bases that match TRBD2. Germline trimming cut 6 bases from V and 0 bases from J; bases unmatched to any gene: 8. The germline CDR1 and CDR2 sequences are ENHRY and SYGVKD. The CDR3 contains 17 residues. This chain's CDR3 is CAISLGTSGASTDTQYF. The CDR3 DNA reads TGTGCCATCAGCCTAGGGACTAGCGGAGCTAGCACAGATACGCAGTATTTT.

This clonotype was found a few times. This CDR3 reads CASSLGQAINTEAFF. In nucleotides, the CDR3 is TGTGCCAGCAGCTTGGGACAGGCAATAAACACTGAAGCTTTCTTT. The J gene is TRBJ1-1, the V gene TRBV5-5, with a weak D call TRBD1 (6 bases). V lost 0 bases, J lost 2 bases, and 11 bases lay in between. This CDR3 region has 15 residues. The germline V gene encodes CDR1 SGHKS and CDR2 YYEKEE (reference sequence).

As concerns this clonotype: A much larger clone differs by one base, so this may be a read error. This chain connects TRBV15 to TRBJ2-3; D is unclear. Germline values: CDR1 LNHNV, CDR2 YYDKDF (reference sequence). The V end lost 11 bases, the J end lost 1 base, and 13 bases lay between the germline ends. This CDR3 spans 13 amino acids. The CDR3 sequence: CAASRRGTDTQYF. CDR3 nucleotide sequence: TGTGCCGCCTCCAGACGGGGCACAGATACGCAGTATTTT.

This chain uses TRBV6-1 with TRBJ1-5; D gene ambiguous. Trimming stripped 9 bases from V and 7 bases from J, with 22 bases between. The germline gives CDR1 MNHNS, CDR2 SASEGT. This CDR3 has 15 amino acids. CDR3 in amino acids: CASTVTDGSWQPQHF. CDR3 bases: TGTGCCAGTACCGTCACAGACGGGAGTTGGCAGCCCCAGCATTTT.

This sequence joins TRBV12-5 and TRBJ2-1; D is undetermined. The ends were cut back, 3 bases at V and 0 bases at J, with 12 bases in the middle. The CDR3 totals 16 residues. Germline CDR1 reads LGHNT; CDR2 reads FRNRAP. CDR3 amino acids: CASGFFGSSSYNEQFF. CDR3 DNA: TGTGCTAGTGGTTTTTTCGGATCCAGCTCCTACAATGAGCAGTTCTTC.

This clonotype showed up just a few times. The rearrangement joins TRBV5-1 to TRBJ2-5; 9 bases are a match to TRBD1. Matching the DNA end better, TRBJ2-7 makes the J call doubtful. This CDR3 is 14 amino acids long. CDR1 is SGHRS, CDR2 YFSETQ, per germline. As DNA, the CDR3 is TGCGCCAGCAGCGACAGGGGGTTTTCATACGAGCAGTACTTC. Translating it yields CASSDRGFSYEQYF.

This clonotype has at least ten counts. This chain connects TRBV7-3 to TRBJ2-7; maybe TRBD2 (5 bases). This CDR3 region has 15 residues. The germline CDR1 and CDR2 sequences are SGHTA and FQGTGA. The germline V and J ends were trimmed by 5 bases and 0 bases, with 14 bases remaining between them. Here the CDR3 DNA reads TGTGCCAGCAGCCTCTTTTTAGGGAGCTCCTACGAGCAGTACTTC. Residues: CASSLFLGSSYEQYF.

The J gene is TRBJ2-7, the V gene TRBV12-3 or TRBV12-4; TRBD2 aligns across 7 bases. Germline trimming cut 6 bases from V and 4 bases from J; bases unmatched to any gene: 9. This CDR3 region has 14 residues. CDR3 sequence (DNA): TGTGCCAGCAGGCCAGCCGGAGCGGGATACGAGCAGTACTTC. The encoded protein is CASRPAGAGYEQYF.

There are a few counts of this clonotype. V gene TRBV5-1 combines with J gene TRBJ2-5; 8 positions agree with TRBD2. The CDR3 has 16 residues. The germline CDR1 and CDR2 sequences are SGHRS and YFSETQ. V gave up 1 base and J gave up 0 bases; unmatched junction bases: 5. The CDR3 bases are TGCGCCAGCAGCTTGCGGGCTAGCGGGTACCAAGAGACCCAGTACTTC. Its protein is CASSLRASGYQETQYF.